This note documents a single T cell receptor beta chain sequence. Its antigen is still unknown. These data are taken from a study of T cells after yellow fever vaccination. Study outcomes and limitations: Researchers noted that a small share of clonotypes showed up in both CD4 and CD8 compartments. After the booster, 95% to 98% of CD4 and 75% to 90% of CD8 primary-response clones were re-detected.

The ends were cut back, 7 bases at V and 6 bases at J, with 26 bases in the middle. Germline CDR1 reads SGHTA; CDR2 reads FQGNSA. This CDR3 region has 17 residues. TCRdb used MiXCR to reprocess the 5' RACE reads, holding one entry per CDR3 protein. This table holds about 74,000 distinct CDR3 sequences, around 7% found once. The specimen was CD8+ T cells sorted from PBMCs, collected 5 days after the first yellow fever vaccination. This sequence originates from a man aged 18 to 29 who received the YFV17D yellow fever vaccine. V gene TRBV7-2 combines with J gene TRBJ2-3; D gene unclear. CDR3 amino acids: CASTLPPNGPPVDTQYF. The CDR3 DNA follows: TGTGCCAGCACCCTACCCCCGAACGGGCCCCCTGTGGATACGCAGTATTTT.